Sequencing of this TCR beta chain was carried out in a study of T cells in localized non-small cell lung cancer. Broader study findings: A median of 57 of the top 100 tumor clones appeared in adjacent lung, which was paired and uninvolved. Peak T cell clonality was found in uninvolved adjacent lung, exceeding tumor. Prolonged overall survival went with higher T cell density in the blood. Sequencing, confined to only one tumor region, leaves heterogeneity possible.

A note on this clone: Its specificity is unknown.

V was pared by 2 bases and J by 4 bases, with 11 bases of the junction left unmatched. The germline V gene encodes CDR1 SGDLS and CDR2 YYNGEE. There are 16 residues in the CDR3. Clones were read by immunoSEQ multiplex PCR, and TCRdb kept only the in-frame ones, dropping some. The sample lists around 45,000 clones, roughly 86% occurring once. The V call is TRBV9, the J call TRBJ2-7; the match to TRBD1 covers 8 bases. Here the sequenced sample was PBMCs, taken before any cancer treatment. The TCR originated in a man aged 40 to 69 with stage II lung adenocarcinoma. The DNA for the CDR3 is TGTGCCAGCAGCGTCGCTCCGACAGGGGCGAAGTACGAGCAGTACTTC. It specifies CASSVAPTGAKYEQYF.